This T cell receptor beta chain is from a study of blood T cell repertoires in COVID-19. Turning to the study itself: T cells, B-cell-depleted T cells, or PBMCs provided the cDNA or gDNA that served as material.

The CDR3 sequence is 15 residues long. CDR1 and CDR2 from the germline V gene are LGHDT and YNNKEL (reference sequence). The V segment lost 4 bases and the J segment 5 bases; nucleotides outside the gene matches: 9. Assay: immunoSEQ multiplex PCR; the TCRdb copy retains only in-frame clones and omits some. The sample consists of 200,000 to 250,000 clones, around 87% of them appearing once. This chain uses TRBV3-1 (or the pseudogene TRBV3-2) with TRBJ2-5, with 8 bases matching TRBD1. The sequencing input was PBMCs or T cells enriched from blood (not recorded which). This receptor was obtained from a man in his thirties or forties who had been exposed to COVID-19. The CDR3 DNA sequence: TGTGCCAGCAGCCCAGAACGACAGGGGCTGGAGACCCAGTACTTC. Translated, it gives CASSPERQGLETQYF.